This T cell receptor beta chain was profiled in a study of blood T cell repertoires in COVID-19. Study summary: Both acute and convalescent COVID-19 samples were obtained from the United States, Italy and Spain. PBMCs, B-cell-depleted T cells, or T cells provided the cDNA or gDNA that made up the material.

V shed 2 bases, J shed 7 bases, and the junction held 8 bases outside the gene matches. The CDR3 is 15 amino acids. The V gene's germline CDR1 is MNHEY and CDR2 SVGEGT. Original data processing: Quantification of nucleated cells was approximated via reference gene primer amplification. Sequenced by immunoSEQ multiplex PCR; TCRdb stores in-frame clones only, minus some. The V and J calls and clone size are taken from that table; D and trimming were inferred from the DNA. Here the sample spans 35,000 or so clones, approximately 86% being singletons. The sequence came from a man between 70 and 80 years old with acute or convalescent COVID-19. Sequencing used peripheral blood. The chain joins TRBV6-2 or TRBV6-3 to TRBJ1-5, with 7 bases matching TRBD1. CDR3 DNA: TGTGCCAGCAGTTACGCAGACAGGGTTCACCAGCCCCAGCATTTT. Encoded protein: CASSYADRVHQPQHF.